This TCR beta chain was observed in a study of shared clonotypes between healthy human individuals. Regarding this clone: Its specificity is not known.

This table comes from immunoSEQ multiplex PCR, and its TCRdb copy is limited to in-frame clones, with some not included. The sample includes roughly 2,000,000 clones, about 95% of them seen just once. Study-wide results and caveats: Tissue TCR repertoires likely differ from these blood-only repertoires.

Germline CDR1 and CDR2: MGHRA and YSYEKL. The CDR3 runs 15 residues. V was pared by 3 bases and J by 3 bases, with 15 bases between. Positive CCR7 selection of CD45RO-negative cells yielded the naive CD8 cells, and terminally differentiated effector memory CD45RA+ cells were excluded. The chain joins TRBV4-1 to TRBJ2-7, with D possibly being TRBD2 (6 bases). The sample comprised naive CD8+ T cells sorted from blood. This clonotype was obtained from a man between 18 and 35 years old in good health. The CDR3 DNA sequence: TGCGCCAGCAGCCAGGGTCCGGGGGAGCTCTACGAGCAGTACTTC. This sequence encodes CASSQGPGELYEQYF.